This TCR beta chain was found in a study of blood T cells in healthy people across ages. Study-wide findings and caveats: Investigators viewed diversity estimates from one million T cells as underestimates, the study reported.

The CDR3 spans 13 residues. Trimming removed 7 bases from V and 6 bases from J; junction bases left unmatched: 8. This clonotype has more than one count but fewer than ten. Its matching antigen is unknown. Primed by a sample-barcoded 5' primer and a J-beta primer mix, a second PCR proceeded for about 6 to 11 cycles. TCRdb reanalysed the 5' RACE reads using MiXCR and keeps one entry per CDR3 protein. The sample lists hundreds of thousands of distinct CDR3 sequences, 60% to 80% occurring once. The sequence was obtained from a man younger than 45 in good health. The sample consisted of blood. This chain connects TRBV12-3 or TRBV12-4 to TRBJ2-7; TRBD2 matches at 8 bases. CDR3 sequence (DNA): TGTGCCAGCACCATAGCGGGGACGACCGAGCAGTACTTC. This translates into CASTIAGTTEQYF.